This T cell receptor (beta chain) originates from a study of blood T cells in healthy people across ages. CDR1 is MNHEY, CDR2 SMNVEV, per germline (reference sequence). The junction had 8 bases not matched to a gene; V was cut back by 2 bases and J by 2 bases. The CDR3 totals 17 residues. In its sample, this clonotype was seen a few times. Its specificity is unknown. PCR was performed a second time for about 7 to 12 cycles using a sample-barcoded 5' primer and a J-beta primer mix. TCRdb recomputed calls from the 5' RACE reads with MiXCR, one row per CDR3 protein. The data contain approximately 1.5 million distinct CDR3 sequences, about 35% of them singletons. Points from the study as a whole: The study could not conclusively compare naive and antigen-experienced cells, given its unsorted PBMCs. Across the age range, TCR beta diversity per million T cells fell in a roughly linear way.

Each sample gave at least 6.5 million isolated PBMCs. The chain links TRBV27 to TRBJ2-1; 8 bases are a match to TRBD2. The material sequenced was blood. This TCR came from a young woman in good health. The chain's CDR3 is CASSLRRRGGPYNEQFF. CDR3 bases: TGTGCCAGCAGTTTAAGGAGACGGGGGGGGCCCTACAATGAGCAGTTCTTC.